Listed below are T cell receptor beta chains from one sample, sequenced in a study of kidney transplant recipient with SARS-CoV-2 infection. TCRdb re-called the reads with MiXCR, one entry per CDR3 protein. The repertoire consists of roughly 230,000 distinct CDR3 sequences, with around 26% occurring once and the leading ten covering roughly 7%. Sample: a blood sample, taken at baseline and on roughly day 110 from a kidney transplant recipient. These receptors were taken from a young adult male patient who had COVID-19 and was a kidney transplant recipient. Some T cells may possibly be graft donor cells. CDR3s include the opening cysteine and the closing phenylalanine or tryptophan. The order of the fields is CDR3 protein, CDR3 DNA, CDR3 length, D gene, V gene, J gene, clone size. A D gene is named only where the DNA matches it firmly. For some rows the clone size is stated as once, few or many, or as a class when expanded; others skip it.

CDR3: CASSTNDSMRKTYGYTF
DNA: TGTGCCAGCAGTACGAACGACTCTATGCGAAAGACCTATGGCTACACCTTC
length: 17
D: NA
V: TRBV6-1
J: TRBJ1-2
size: many

CDR3: CASSLPSTGGQGYTF
DNA: TGTGCCAGCAGTTTACCCTCTACAGGGGGGCAGGGCTACACCTTC
length: 15
D: TRBD1
V: TRBV28
J: TRBJ1-2
size: many

CDR3: CASSFNWNTEAFF
DNA: TGTGCCAGCAGCTTTAATTGGAACACTGAAGCTTTCTTT
length: 13
D: NA
V: TRBV7-6
J: TRBJ1-1
size: many

CDR3: CASGPGGGGGEAFYEQYF
DNA: TGTGCTAGTGGGCCCGGAGGGGGAGGTGGGGAGGCCTTCTACGAGCAGTACTTC
length: 18
D: NA
V: TRBV12-5
J: TRBJ2-7
size: many

CDR3: CASSWDQPQHF
DNA: TGTGCCAGCAGCTGGGATCAGCCCCAGCATTTT
length: 11
D: NA
V: TRBV7-3
J: TRBJ1-5
size: many

CDR3: CASSQDLGGEQYF
DNA: TGTGCCAGCAGCCAAGATCTGGGGGGCGAGCAGTACTTC
length: 13
D: NA
V: TRBV4-2
J: TRBJ2-7
size: many

CDR3: CASSQDLRGRVSTQYF
DNA: TGTGCCAGCAGCCAAGATCTTCGTGGGAGGGTGTCGACCCAGTACTTC
length: 16
D: TRBD2
V: TRBV4-2
J: TRBJ2-5
size: many

CDR3: CATSSQDNLQETQYF
DNA: TGTGCCACCAGCAGCCAGGACAACCTCCAAGAGACCCAGTACTTC
length: 15
D: NA
V: TRBV15
J: TRBJ2-5
size: many

CDR3: CASSQELGGLSNEQFF
DNA: TGTGCCAGCAGCCAAGAATTAGGAGGACTTTCTAATGAGCAGTTCTTC
length: 16
D: NA
V: TRBV3-1
J: TRBJ2-1
size: few

CDR3: CISVPERAHEVGKTYGYTF
DNA: NA
length: 19
D: NA
V: TRBV7-5
J: TRBJ1-2
size: many

CDR3: CASSFGTNQYF
DNA: TGTGCCAGCAGTTTCGGGACGAACCAGTACTTC
length: 11
D: NA
V: TRBV12-3/TRBV12-4
J: TRBJ2-5
size: many

CDR3: CASSRSVVVRRTYGYTF
DNA: TGTGCCAGCAGCCGGTCTGTGGTCGTTAGAAGGACCTATGGCTACACCTTC
length: 17
D: NA
V: TRBV16
J: TRBJ1-2
size: NA

CDR3: CATSDLGRGGYEQYF
DNA: TGTGCCACCAGTGATTTAGGCAGGGGCGGGTACGAGCAGTACTTC
length: 15
D: NA
V: TRBV24-1
J: TRBJ2-7
size: many

CDR3: CASSLDGLVEETQYF
DNA: TGTGCCAGCAGTTTAGACGGACTGGTTGAAGAGACCCAGTACTTC
length: 15
D: NA
V: TRBV12-3/TRBV12-4
J: TRBJ2-5
size: many

CDR3: CASSYYFDLGKTYGYTF
DNA: TGTGCCAGCAGCTACTACTTCGATCTCGGAAAGACCTATGGCTACACCTTC
length: 17
D: NA
V: TRBV11-3
J: TRBJ1-2
size: NA

CDR3: CASSISQPYGKTYGYTF
DNA: TGTGCCAGCAGTATTTCACAGCCTTACGGAAAGACCTATGGCTACACCTTC
length: 17
D: NA
V: TRBV6-9
J: TRBJ1-2
size: NA